Shown below are 32 T cell receptor beta chains from a single sample sequenced in a study of blood T cell repertoires in COVID-19. Generated by immunoSEQ multiplex PCR, the TCRdb table keeps only in-frame clones and is missing some. Seen here are roughly 230,000 clones, 90% observed once, and the top ten hold roughly 2%. What was sequenced was peripheral blood. These TCRs come from a woman aged 55 to 70 with COVID-19, enrolled during active disease.

V gene TRBV19 combines with J gene TRBJ2-1, with 14 nucleotides matching TRBD2. Germline lookup yields CDR1 LNHDA and CDR2 SQIVND (reference sequence). CDR3 length equals 18 residues. Trimming removed 6 bases from V and 2 bases from J; junction bases left unmatched: 9. CDR3 nucleotides: TGTGCCAGTAGATTACGAGGACTAGCGGGGGGCGCCTACAATGAGCAGTTCTTC. This gives the protein CASRLRGLAGGAYNEQFF.

The CDR3 nucleotides read TGCGCCAGCAGCCGCGGTTTGGGTAATGGCTACACCTTC. Protein: CASSRGLGNGYTF. V gene TRBV5-1 combines with J gene TRBJ1-2, with no clear D. This CDR3 contains 13 residues. Germline V lookup: CDR1 SGHRS, CDR2 YFSETQ. V was pared by 4 bases and J by 6 bases, with 13 bases between.

This clone was found once. Germline and junction disagree at one end, which may indicate a read error. The V and J genes are TRBV15 and TRBJ2-1; TRBD2 might be the D (7 bases). From germline, CDR1 is LNHNV and CDR2 YYDKDF (reference sequence). The CDR3 covers 14 residues. CDR3 sequence (DNA): TGTGCCACCAGCAGACCGGGGGGCGCCCCTCAAGGAATCTTC. It is translated as CATSRPGGAPQGIF.

V gene TRBV9 combines with J gene TRBJ2-3; 9 nucleotides agree with TRBD2. The CDR3 spans 16 residues. V was clipped by 4 bases and J by 3 bases; unmatched bases: 9. Germline V CDR1 and CDR2: SGDLS, YYNGEE. The CDR3 loop is CASSPISAGGTDTQYF. CDR3 nucleotide sequence: TGTGCCAGCAGCCCTATATCGGCGGGGGGGACAGATACGCAGTATTTT.

The chain has TRBV9 and TRBJ2-3; 11 bases agree with TRBD1. CDR3 size: 17 residues. Germline V gene sequence: CDR1 SGDLS, CDR2 YYNGEE. V was clipped by 4 bases and J by 3 bases; unmatched bases: 10. The DNA of the CDR3 is TGTGCCAGCAGCCCAACTAGCCGGGACAGGGGGACAGATACGCAGTATTTT. Translated: CASSPTSRDRGTDTQYF.

The chain joins TRBV27 to TRBJ1-6, with no clear D. The germline gives CDR1 MNHEY, CDR2 SMNVEV (reference sequence). Deletions cut 5 bases from V and 8 bases from J, with 19 bases between. CDR3 length: 16 residues. The CDR3 sequence is CASSPLGFPSDSPLHF. The CDR3 DNA is TGTGCCAGCAGTCCACTAGGGTTCCCCTCGGATTCACCCCTCCACTTT.

V usage is TRBV7-8 and J usage is TRBJ2-1; 8 bases align to TRBD2. The germline V gene encodes CDR1 SGHVS and CDR2 FQNEAQ. The CDR3 covers 16 residues. V trimming: 5 bases; J trimming: 3 bases; junction bases outside the gene matches: 9. The CDR3 coding sequence is TGTGCCAGCAGCCTTCAGCGGCGGGGGGACTACAATGAGCAGTTCTTC. Residues: CASSLQRRGDYNEQFF.

The V call is TRBV4-3, the J call TRBJ2-4; 7 bases match TRBD1. CDR3 length: 14 residues. With V trimmed by 4 bases and J by 9 bases, 9 bases remained unmatched. Looked up from germline, CDR1 is LGHNA and CDR2 is YSLEER. CDR3: CASSPEQGMGIQYF. CDR3 sequence (DNA): TGCGCCAGCAGCCCCGAACAGGGGATGGGCATTCAGTACTTC.

The chain combines TRBV11-1 with TRBJ1-1; no clear D gene. The CDR3 is 12 amino acids. The ends were cut back, 2 bases at V and 10 bases at J, with 11 bases in the middle. Germline CDR1 SGHAT, CDR2 FQDESV (reference sequence). The CDR3 loop is CASSLFRGPAFF. The CDR3 bases are TGTGCCAGCAGCTTATTTCGAGGGCCAGCTTTCTTT.

V usage is TRBV29-1 and J usage is TRBJ1-4; D remains unclear. The CDR3 runs 12 residues. The germline gives CDR1 SQVTM, CDR2 ANQGSEA. V lost 4 bases to trimming and J lost 4 bases, with 7 bases between them. CDR3 DNA: TGCAGCGTTGGGCATGGTAATGAAAAACTGTTTTTT. Protein sequence: CSVGHGNEKLFF.

J is TRBJ1-2 and V is TRBV3-1 (or the pseudogene TRBV3-2); D gene ambiguous. The germline V gene encodes CDR1 LGHDT and CDR2 YNNKEL (reference sequence). The CDR3 totals 14 residues. Trimming left V 1 base short and J 5 bases short, with 11 bases between. The CDR3 DNA is TGTGCCAGCAGCCAAGGGAGCACACGATATGGCTACACCTTC. Translation gives CASSQGSTRYGYTF.

This chain links TRBV15 with TRBJ1-2; 9 bases line up with TRBD1. The germline V gene encodes CDR1 LNHNV and CDR2 YYDKDF (reference sequence). V gave up 4 bases and J gave up 5 bases; unmatched junction bases: 14. This CDR3 spans 17 amino acids. Here the CDR3 reads CATSINRGQFLYYGYTF. For the CDR3, the DNA is TGTGCCACCAGCATAAACAGGGGGCAATTTCTATATTATGGCTACACCTTC.

The V gene is TRBV11-3, the J gene TRBJ2-4, with a possible D match to TRBD2 (5 bases). The germline V and J ends were trimmed by 6 bases and 3 bases, with 9 bases remaining between them. CDR3 length: 13 amino acids. Per the germline V gene, CDR1 is SGHNT and CDR2 is YENEEA. The chain's CDR3 is CASSKGDKNIQYF. CDR3 DNA sequence: TGTGCCAGCAGTAAGGGAGACAAAAACATTCAGTACTTC.

The J gene is TRBJ1-1, the V gene TRBV6-1, with 8 bases identical to TRBD1. This CDR3 has 16 residues. V lost 4 bases and J lost 0; bases outside the gene matches: 7. Germline CDR1 MNHNS, CDR2 SASEGT. For the CDR3, the DNA is TGTGCCAGCAGTGCTTGGGACAGGACCTTGAACACTGAAGCTTTCTTT. Encoded protein: CASSAWDRTLNTEAFF.

The chain uses TRBV3-1 (or the pseudogene TRBV3-2) and TRBJ1-5, with no clear D. Germline CDR1 LGHDT, CDR2 YNNKEL (reference sequence). With 0 bases removed from V and 6 bases from J, the gap between germline ends came to 6 bases. The CDR3 runs to 13 residues. CDR3 sequence: CASSQELLQPQHF. DNA of the CDR3: TGTGCCAGCAGCCAAGAACTCCTTCAGCCCCAGCATTTT.

The rearrangement joins TRBV29-1 to TRBJ2-2; D may be TRBD2 (6 bases). Germline V gives CDR1 SQVTM, CDR2 ANQGSEA. V lost 5 bases, J lost 3 bases, and 16 bases lay in between. This CDR3 has 15 amino acids. The CDR3 DNA sequence: TGCAGCGTTAAAGGGTTTAGCGGAGACACCGGGGAGCTGTTTTTT. It translates to CSVKGFSGDTGELFF.

The CDR3 coding sequence is TGTGCCAGCAGCGCAGGAGGGGAAAAACTGTTTTTT. This translates into CASSAGGEKLFF. The chain has TRBV13 and TRBJ1-4; no clear D gene. Trimming removed 5 bases from V and 8 bases from J, with 9 bases in between. This CDR3 contains 12 residues. Germline V gene sequence: CDR1 PRHDT, CDR2 FYEKMQ (reference sequence).

The chain carries TRBV27 and TRBJ1-2; 7 bases fit TRBD1. CDR1 and CDR2 (germline): MNHEY, SMNVEV (reference sequence). This CDR3 comprises 16 residues. With 4 bases clipped from V and 3 bases from J, the junction kept 11 bases outside the gene matches. The CDR3 DNA reads TGTGCCAGCAGTTCTCGGACAGGACGACGGGACTATGGCTACACCTTC. Translated: CASSSRTGRRDYGYTF.

The CDR3 DNA follows: TGTGCCAGCAGCCATAACACCTATGGCTACACCTTC. Amino acid sequence: CASSHNTYGYTF. The chain employs TRBV14 and TRBJ1-2; D remains ambiguous. Germline values: CDR1 SGHDN, CDR2 FVKESK. Trimming shortened V by 3 bases and J by 4 bases, and 6 bases separated the two germline ends. This CDR3 has 12 residues. Based on the CDR3 plus reference TRBV14 and TRBJ1-2, the full variable domain is EAGVTQFPSHSVIEKGQTVTLRCDPISGHDNLYWYRRVMGKEIKFLLHFVKESKQDESGMPNNRFLAERTGGTYSTLKVQPAELEDSGVYFCASSHNTYGYTFGSGTRLTVV.

The chain recombines TRBV25-1 with TRBJ1-2; D gene uncertain. Trimming took 3 bases from V and 8 from J, leaving 16 bases between them. The CDR3 is 14 amino acids. The germline gives CDR1 MGHDK, CDR2 SYGVNS. CDR3 region: CASSDLQATRGYTF. The DNA of the CDR3 is TGTGCCAGCAGTGACCTGCAGGCCACTCGAGGCTACACCTTC.

V usage is TRBV19 and J usage is TRBJ1-2; 7 bases align to TRBD1. Trimming cost V 4 bases and J 8 bases; bases outside gene matches: 10. CDR1 is LNHDA, CDR2 SQIVND, per germline (reference sequence). The CDR3 sequence is 14 residues long. The CDR3 DNA follows: TGTGCCAGTAGTACAAGACAGGGCCATCAGGGCTACACCTTC. This translates into CASSTRQGHQGYTF. The variable domain in full, completed from reference TRBV19 and TRBJ1-2, reads DGGITQSPKYLFRKEGQNVTLSCEQNLNHDAMYWYRQDPGQGLRLIYYSQIVNDFQKGDIAEGYSVSREKKESFPLTVTSAQKNPTAFYLCASSTRQGHQGYTFGSGTRLTVV.

The gene calls are TRBV19 and TRBJ2-7, with 7 bases lining up with TRBD1. The germline CDR1 and CDR2 sequences are LNHDA and SQIVND (reference sequence). The CDR3 has 13 residues. After removal of 4 bases from V and 4 bases from J, the junction contained 4 bases not matched to a gene. CDR3 coding DNA: TGTGCCAGTAGTAGAGTCAGGGGGTACGAGCAGTACTTC. Translating it yields CASSRVRGYEQYF. The full variable domain, in which reference TRBV19 and TRBJ2-7 provide the parts outside the CDR3, is DGGITQSPKYLFRKEGQNVTLSCEQNLNHDAMYWYRQDPGQGLRLIYYSQIVNDFQKGDIAEGYSVSREKKESFPLTVTSAQKNPTAFYLCASSRVRGYEQYFGPGTRLTVT.

The J gene is TRBJ2-7, the V gene TRBV14; TRBD1 matches 9 bases. Germline loops: CDR1 SGHDN, CDR2 FVKESK. The CDR3 runs to 15 residues. V trimming: 4 bases; J trimming: 6 bases; junction bases outside the gene matches: 10. CDR3 amino acids: CASSPTGTGWREQYF. The CDR3 DNA is TGTGCCAGCAGCCCGACCGGGACAGGGTGGCGCGAGCAGTACTTC.

This clone was observed a few times. Other DNA sequences of this sample code for an identical CDR3. V gene TRBV11-2 combines with J gene TRBJ1-1; 8 nucleotides line up with TRBD1. CDR1 is SGHAT and CDR2 is FQNNGV in the germline V gene. The CDR3 extends over 13 amino acids. With V trimmed by 3 bases and J by 3 bases, 0 bases remained unmatched. CDR3 nucleotides: TGTGCCAGCAGCTTGGACAGGGACACTGAAGCTTTCTTT. Amino acids: CASSLDRDTEAFF. The complete variable domain, with remaining parts taken from reference TRBV11-2 and TRBJ1-1, reads EAGVAQSPRYKIIEKRQSVAFWCNPISGHATLYWYQQILGQGPKLLIQFQNNGVVDDSQLPKDRFSAERLKGVDSTLKIQPAKLEDSAVYLCASSLDRDTEAFFGQGTRLTVV.

V and J are TRBV11-3 and TRBJ2-7; weak D call: TRBD1 (6 bases). V was shortened by 3 bases and J by 6 bases, with 12 bases between the two germline ends. Germline CDR1 reads SGHNT; CDR2 reads YENEEA. The CDR3 length is 13 residues. The CDR3 nucleotides are TGTGCCAGCAGCTTCTTGAGAGGGGGCGAGCAGTACTTC. Residues: CASSFLRGGEQYF.

This sequence joins TRBV7-8 and TRBJ2-3; D remains unclear. The V and J ends lost 0 bases and 0 bases respectively, with 10 bases between them. Germline values: CDR1 SGHVS, CDR2 FQNEAQ. The CDR3 spans 16 residues. The chain's CDR3 is CASSLALLVSTDTQYF. DNA of the CDR3: TGTGCCAGCAGCTTAGCGCTCCTAGTTAGCACAGATACGCAGTATTTT.

This chain links TRBV19 with TRBJ2-3; 7 bases agree with TRBD2. V shed 5 bases and J 4 bases; nucleotides not matched to a gene: 6. Germline lookup yields CDR1 LNHDA and CDR2 SQIVND (reference sequence). This CDR3 comprises 14 residues. CDR3 coding DNA: TGTGCCAGTAGTGTATCGGGGGGTTCAGATACGCAGTATTTT. Amino acids: CASSVSGGSDTQYF.

The chain is built from TRBV5-5 and TRBJ2-1; unclear D gene. CDR3 size: 12 residues. CDR1 and CDR2 (germline): SGHKS, YYEKEE (reference sequence). Trimming removed 1 base from V and 8 bases from J, with 7 bases in between. CDR3 sequence reads: CASSLPGYEQFF. CDR3 coding DNA: TGTGCCAGCAGCTTGCCTGGCTATGAGCAGTTCTTC.

The chain couples TRBV9 to TRBJ2-5, with 7 bases matching TRBD2. CDR3 length equals 14 residues. Germline V CDR1 and CDR2: SGDLS, YYNGEE. J gave up 5 bases and V 7 bases, and 11 bases lay outside the gene matches. The CDR3 nucleotides read TGTGCCAGCGGGGCGGGGGTAGCGGGTGAGACCCAGTACTTC. It encodes CASGAGVAGETQYF.

The chain carries TRBV7-2 and TRBJ1-6; 7 bases map to TRBD1. J lost 9 bases, V lost 0 bases, and 5 bases had no gene match. The germline gives CDR1 SGHTA, CDR2 FQGNSA. The CDR3 contains 15 residues. CDR3 loop: CASSLAGTEISPLHF. DNA of the CDR3: TGTGCCAGCAGCTTAGCCGGGACAGAAATTTCACCCCTCCACTTT.

The chain recombines TRBV12-3 or TRBV12-4 with TRBJ1-1, with D uncertain. V dropped 2 bases and J dropped 6 bases, with 10 bases sitting between them. CDR3 length equals 13 residues. The DNA for the CDR3 is TGTGCCAGCAGTTTAATCTCGGGATCTGAAGCTTTCTTT. It is translated as CASSLISGSEAFF.

The chain recombines TRBV11-3 with TRBJ2-3; 13 positions match TRBD2. Germline CDR1 reads SGHNT; CDR2 reads YENEEA. The CDR3 covers 17 residues. V gave up 5 bases and J gave up 0 bases; unmatched junction bases: 5. The CDR3 loop is CASSRGTSGVSTDTQYF. The DNA of the CDR3 is TGTGCCAGCAGCCGCGGGACTAGCGGGGTCAGCACAGATACGCAGTATTTT.